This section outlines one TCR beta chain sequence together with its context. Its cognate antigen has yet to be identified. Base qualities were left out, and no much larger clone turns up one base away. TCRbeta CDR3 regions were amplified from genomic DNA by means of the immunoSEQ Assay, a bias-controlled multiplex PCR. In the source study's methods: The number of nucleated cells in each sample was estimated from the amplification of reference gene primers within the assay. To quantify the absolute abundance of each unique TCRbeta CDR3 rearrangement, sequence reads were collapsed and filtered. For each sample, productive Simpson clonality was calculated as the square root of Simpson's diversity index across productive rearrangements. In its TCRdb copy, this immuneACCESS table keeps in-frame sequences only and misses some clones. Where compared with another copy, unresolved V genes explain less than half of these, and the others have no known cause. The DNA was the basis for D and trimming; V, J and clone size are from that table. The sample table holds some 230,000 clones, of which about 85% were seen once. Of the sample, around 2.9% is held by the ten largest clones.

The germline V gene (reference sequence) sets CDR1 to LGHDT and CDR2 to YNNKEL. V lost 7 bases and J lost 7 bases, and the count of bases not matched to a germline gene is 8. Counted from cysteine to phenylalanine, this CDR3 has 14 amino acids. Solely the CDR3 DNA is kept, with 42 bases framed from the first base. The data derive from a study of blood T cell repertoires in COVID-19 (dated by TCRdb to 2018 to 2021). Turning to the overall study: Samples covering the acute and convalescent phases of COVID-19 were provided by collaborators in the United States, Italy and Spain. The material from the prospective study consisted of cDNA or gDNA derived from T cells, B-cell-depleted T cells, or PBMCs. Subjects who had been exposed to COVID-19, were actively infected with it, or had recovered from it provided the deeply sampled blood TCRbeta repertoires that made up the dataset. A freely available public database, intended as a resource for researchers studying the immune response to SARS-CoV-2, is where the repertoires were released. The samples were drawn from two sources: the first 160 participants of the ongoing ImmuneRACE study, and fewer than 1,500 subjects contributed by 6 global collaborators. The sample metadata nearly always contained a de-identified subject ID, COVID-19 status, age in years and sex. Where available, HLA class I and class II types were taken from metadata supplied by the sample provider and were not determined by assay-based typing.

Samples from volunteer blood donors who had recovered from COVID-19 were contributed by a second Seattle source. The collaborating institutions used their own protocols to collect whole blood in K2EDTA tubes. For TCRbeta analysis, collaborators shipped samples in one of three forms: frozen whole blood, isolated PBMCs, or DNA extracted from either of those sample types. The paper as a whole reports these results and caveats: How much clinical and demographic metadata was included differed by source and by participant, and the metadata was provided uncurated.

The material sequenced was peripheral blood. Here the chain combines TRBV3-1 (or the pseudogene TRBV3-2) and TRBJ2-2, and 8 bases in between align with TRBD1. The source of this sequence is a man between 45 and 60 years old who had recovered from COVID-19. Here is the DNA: TGTGCCAGCACACCGGACAGGGCTGGCGGGGAGCTGTTTTTT. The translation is CASTPDRAGGELFF.